The T cell receptor (beta chain) described here comes from a study of blood T cells in healthy people across ages. Regarding the study as a whole: Naive CD4+ cells and diversity were both higher in long-lived donors than in aged donors.

Per the germline V gene, CDR1 is SNHLY and CDR2 is FYNNEI. J was trimmed by 5 bases and V by 4 bases; bases with no gene match: 9. The CDR3 extends over 15 amino acids. The authors isolated at least 6 million PBMCs per sample. Using a J-beta primer mix together with a sample-barcoded 5' primer, a second PCR was run for roughly 7 to 11 cycles. MiXCR was run by TCRdb on the 5' RACE reads, yielding one entry per CDR3 protein. The sample yields about 1.8 million distinct CDR3 sequences, about 50% seen once. This clonotype was observed a few times. Its antigen remains unidentified. This receptor was identified in a woman aged 40-49 years in good health. The V and J genes are TRBV2 and TRBJ2-7; the match to TRBD1 covers 9 bases. The sequenced sample was blood. In nucleotides, the CDR3 is TGTGCCAGCAGTGGTGGGGGGACAGGGTCTAACGAGCAGTACTTC. It specifies CASSGGGTGSNEQYF. Full variable domain (rest looked up from reference TRBV2 and TRBJ2-7): EPEVTQTPSHQVTQMGQEVILRCVPISNHLYFYWYRQILGQKVEFLVSFYNNEISEKSEIFDDQFSVERPDGSNFTLKIRSTKLEDSAMYFCASSGGGTGSNEQYFGPGTRLTVT.